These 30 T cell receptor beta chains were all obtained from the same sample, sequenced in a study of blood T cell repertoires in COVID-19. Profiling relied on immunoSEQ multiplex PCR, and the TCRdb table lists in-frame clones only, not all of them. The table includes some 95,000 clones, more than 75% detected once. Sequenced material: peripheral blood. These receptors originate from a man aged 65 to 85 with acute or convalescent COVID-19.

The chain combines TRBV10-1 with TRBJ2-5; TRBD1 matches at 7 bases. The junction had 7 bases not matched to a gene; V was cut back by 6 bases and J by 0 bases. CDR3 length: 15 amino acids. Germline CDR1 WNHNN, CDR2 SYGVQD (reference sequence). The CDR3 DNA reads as TGCGCCAGCAGGACCGAAGACAGGGACCAAGAGACCCAGTACTTC. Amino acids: CASRTEDRDQETQYF.

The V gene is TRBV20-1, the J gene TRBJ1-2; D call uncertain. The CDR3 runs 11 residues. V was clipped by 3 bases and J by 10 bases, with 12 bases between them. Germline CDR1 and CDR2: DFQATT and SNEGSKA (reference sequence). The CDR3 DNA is TGCAGTGCTAGGCGGGAGCGTGACTACACCTTC. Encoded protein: CSARRERDYTF.

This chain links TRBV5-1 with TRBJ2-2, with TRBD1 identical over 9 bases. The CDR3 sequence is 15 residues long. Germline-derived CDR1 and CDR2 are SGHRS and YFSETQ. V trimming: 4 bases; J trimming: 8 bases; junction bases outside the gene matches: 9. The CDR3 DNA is TGCGCCAGCAGCCACCCGGACAGGGGTCCTGGGGAGCTGTTTTTT. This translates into CASSHPDRGPGELFF.

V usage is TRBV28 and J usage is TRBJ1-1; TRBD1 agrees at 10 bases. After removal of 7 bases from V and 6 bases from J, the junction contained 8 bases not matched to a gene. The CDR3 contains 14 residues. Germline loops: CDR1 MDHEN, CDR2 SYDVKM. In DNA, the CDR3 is TGTGCCAGCACTCGACAGGGGGCCTTTCCTGAAGCTTTCTTT. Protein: CASTRQGAFPEAFF.

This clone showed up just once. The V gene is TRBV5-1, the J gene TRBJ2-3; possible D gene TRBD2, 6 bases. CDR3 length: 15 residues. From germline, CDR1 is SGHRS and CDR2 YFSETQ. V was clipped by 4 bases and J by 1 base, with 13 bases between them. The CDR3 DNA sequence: TGCGCCAGCAGCGGGGGGAAGTCTGGCACAGATACGCAGTATTTT. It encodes CASSGGKSGTDTQYF. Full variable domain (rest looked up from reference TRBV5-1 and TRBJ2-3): KAGVTQTPRYLIKTRGQQVTLSCSPISGHRSVSWYQQTPGQGLQFLFEYFSETQRNKGNFPGRFSGRQFSNSRSEMNVSTLELGDSALYLCASSGGKSGTDTQYFGPGTRLTVL.

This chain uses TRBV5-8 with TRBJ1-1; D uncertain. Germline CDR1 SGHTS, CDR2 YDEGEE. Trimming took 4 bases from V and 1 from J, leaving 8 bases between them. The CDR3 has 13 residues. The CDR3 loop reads CASSLLGNTEAFF. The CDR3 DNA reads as TGTGCCAGCAGCCTACTTGGGAACACTGAAGCTTTCTTT. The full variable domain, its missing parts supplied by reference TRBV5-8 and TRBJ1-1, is EAGVTQSPTHLIKTRGQQATLRCSPISGHTSVYWYQQALGLGLQFLLWYDEGEERNRGNFPPRFSGRQFPNYSSELNVNALELEDSALYLCASSLLGNTEAFFGQGTRLTVV.

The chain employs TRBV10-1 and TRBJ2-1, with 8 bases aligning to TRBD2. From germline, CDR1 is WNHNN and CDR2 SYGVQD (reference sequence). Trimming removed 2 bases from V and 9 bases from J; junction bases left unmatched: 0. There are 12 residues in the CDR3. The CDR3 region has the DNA TGCGCCAGCAGTGAGAGCGGGGGTGAGCAGTTCTTC. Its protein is CASSESGGEQFF.

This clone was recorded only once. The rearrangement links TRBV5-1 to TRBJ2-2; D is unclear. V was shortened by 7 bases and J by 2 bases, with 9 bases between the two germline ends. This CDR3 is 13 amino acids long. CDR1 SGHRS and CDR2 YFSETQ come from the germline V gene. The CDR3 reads CASFEANTGELFF. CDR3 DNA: TGCGCCAGCTTCGAGGCCAACACCGGGGAGCTGTTTTTT.

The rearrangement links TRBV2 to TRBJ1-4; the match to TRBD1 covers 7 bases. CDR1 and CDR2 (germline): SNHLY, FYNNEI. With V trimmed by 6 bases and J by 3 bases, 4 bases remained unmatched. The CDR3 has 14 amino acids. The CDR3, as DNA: TGTGCCAGCAGACAGACAGGGCCTAATGAAAAACTGTTTTTT. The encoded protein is CASRQTGPNEKLFF. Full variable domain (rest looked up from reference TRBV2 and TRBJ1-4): EPEVTQTPSHQVTQMGQEVILRCVPISNHLYFYWYRQILGQKVEFLVSFYNNEISEKSEIFDDQFSVERPDGSNFTLKIRSTKLEDSAMYFCASRQTGPNEKLFFGSGTQLSVL.

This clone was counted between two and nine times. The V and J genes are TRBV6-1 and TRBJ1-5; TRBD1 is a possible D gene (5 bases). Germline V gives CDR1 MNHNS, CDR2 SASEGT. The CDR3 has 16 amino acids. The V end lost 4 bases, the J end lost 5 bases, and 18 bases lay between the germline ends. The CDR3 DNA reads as TGTGCCAGCAGTGGATGGAGCCCCACAGGACATCAGCCCCAGCATTTT. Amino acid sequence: CASSGWSPTGHQPQHF.

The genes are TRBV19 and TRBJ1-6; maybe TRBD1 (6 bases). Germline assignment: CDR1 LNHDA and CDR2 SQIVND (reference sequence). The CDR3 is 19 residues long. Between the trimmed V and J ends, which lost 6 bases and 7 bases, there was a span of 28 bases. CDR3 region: CASSLVRGSETLGNSPLHF. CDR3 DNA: TGTGCCAGTAGCCTTGTAAGGGGGAGTGAGACGTTGGGAAATTCACCCCTCCACTTT. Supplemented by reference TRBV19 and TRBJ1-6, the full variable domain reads DGGITQSPKYLFRKEGQNVTLSCEQNLNHDAMYWYRQDPGQGLRLIYYSQIVNDFQKGDIAEGYSVSREKKESFPLTVTSAQKNPTAFYLCASSLVRGSETLGNSPLHFGNGTRLTVT.

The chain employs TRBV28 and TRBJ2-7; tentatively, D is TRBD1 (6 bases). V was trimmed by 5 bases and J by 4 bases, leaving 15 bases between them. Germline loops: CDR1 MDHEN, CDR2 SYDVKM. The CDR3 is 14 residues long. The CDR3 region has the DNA TGTGCCAGCAGTCCAACAGGGTATGGGTACGAGCAGTACTTC. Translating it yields CASSPTGYGYEQYF. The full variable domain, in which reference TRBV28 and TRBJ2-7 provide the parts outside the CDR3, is DVKVTQSSRYLVKRTGEKVFLECVQDMDHENMFWYRQDPGLGLRLIYFSYDVKMKEKGDIPEGYSVSREKKERFSLILESASTNQTSMYLCASSPTGYGYEQYFGPGTRLTVT.

CDR3 region: CASSEAGFGGVNTEAFF. The CDR3 DNA sequence: TGTGCCAGCAGTGAAGCGGGGTTCGGGGGGGTGAACACTGAAGCTTTCTTT. This chain links TRBV6-1 with TRBJ1-1, with a weak D call TRBD1 (5 bases). This CDR3 comprises 17 residues. V dropped 0 bases and J dropped 0 bases, with 14 bases sitting between them. Looked up from germline, CDR1 is MNHNS and CDR2 is SASEGT.

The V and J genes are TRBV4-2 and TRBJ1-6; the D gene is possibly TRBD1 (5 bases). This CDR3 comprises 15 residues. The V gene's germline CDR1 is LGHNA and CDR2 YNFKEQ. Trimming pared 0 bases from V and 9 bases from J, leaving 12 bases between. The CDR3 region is CASSQESRVGSPLHF. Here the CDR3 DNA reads TGTGCCAGCAGCCAAGAGAGCAGGGTGGGTTCACCCCTCCACTTT.

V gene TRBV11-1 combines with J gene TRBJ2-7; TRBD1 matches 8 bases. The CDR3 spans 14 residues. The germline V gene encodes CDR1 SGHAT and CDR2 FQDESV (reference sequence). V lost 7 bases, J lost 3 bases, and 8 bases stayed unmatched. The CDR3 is CASTHRGFGYEQYV. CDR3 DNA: TGTGCCAGCACGCACAGGGGGTTCGGCTACGAGCAGTACGTC.

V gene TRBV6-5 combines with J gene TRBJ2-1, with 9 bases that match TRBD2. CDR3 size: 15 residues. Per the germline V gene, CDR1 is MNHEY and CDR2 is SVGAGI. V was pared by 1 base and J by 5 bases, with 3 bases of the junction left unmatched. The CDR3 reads CASSYFLAGNNEQFF. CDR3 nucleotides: TGTGCCAGCAGTTACTTCCTAGCGGGAAACAATGAGCAGTTCTTC.

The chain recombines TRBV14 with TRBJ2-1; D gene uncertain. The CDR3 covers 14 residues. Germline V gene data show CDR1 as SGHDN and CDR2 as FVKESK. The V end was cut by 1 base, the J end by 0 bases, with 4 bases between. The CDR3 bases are TGTGCCAGCAGCCAAGCGGGCTCCTACAATGAGCAGTTCTTC. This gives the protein CASSQAGSYNEQFF.

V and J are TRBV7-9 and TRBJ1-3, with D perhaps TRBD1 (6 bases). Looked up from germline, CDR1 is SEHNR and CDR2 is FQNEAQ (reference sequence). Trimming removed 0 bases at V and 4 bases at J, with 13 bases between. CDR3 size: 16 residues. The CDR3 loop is CASSLAVGTYGNTIYF. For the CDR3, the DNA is TGTGCCAGCAGCTTAGCAGTCGGGACATACGGAAACACCATATATTTT.

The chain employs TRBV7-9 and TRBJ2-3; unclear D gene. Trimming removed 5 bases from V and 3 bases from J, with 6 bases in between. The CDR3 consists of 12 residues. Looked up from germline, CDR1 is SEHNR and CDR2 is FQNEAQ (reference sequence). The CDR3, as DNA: TGTGCCAGCAGCCCGCGAACAGATACGCAGTATTTT. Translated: CASSPRTDTQYF.

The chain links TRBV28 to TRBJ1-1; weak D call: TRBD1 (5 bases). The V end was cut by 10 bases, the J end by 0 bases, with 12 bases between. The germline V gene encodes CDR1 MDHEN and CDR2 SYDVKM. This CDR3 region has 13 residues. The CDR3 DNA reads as TGTGCCATCAAGACAGCGTTGAACACTGAAGCTTTCTTT. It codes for CAIKTALNTEAFF.

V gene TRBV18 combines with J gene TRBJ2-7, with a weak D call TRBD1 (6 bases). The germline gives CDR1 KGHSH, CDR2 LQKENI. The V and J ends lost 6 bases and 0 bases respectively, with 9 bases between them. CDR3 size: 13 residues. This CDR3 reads CASSTGSSYEQYV. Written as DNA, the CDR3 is TGTGCCAGCTCTACAGGGTCCTCCTACGAGCAGTACGTC.

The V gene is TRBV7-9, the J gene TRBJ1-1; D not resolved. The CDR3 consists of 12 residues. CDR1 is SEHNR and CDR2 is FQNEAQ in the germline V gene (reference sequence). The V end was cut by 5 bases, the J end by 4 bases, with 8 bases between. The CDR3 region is CASSQEGTEAFF. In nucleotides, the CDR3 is TGTGCCAGCAGCCAGGAGGGCACTGAAGCTTTCTTT.

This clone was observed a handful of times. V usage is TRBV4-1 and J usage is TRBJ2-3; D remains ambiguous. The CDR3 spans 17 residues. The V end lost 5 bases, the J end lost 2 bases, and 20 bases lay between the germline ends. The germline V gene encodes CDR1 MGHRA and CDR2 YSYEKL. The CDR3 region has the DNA TGCGCCAGCAGCTCCTTAGAGGTGCTAGTCACCACAGATACGCAGTATTTT. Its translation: CASSSLEVLVTTDTQYF.

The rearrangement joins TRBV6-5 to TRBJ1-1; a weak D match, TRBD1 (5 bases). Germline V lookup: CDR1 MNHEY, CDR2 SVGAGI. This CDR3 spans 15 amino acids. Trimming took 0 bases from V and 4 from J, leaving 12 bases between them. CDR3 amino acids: CASSYSAGRRTEAFF. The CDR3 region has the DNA TGTGCCAGCAGTTACTCAGCAGGGAGGCGCACTGAAGCTTTCTTT.

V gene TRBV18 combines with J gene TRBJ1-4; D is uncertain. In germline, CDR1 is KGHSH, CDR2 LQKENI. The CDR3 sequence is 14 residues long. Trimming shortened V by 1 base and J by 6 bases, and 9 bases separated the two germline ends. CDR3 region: CASSPRQEDEKLFF. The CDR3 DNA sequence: TGTGCCAGCTCACCACGGCAGGAGGATGAAAAACTGTTTTTT.

CDR3 sequence (DNA): TGTGCCAGAAGCTCCAAGACAGTCGTCTATGGCTACACCTTC. It translates to CARSSKTVVYGYTF. The chain uses TRBV5-3 and TRBJ1-2; weak D call: TRBD1 (5 bases). TRBV5-3 is an ORF, with its function uncertain. This CDR3 spans 14 amino acids. V dropped 3 bases and J dropped 4 bases, with 13 bases sitting between them.

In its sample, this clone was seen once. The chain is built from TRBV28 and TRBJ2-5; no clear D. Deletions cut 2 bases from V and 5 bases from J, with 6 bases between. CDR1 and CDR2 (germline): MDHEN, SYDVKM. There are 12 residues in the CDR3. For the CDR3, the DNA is TGTGCCAGCAGTTTAACTTTCGAGACCCAGTACTTC. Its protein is CASSLTFETQYF.

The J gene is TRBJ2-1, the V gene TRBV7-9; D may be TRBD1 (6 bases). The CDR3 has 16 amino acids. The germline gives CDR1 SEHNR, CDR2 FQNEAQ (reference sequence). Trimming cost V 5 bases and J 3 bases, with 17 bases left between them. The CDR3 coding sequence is TGTGCCAGCAGCCCAATAAACCTACAGGGCTACAATGAGCAGTTCTTC. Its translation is CASSPINLQGYNEQFF.

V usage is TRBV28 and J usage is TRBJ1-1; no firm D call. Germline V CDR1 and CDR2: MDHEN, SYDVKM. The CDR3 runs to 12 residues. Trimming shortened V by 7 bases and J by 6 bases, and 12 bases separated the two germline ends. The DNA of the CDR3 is TGTGCCAGCATTATCTACGGGTCTGAAGCTTTCTTT. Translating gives CASIIYGSEAFF.

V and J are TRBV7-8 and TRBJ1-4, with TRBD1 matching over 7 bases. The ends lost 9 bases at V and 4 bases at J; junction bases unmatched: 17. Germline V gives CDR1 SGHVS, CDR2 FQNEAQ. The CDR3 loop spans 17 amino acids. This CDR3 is CASQRQGRPTGNEKLFF. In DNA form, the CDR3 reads TGTGCCAGTCAAAGACAGGGCCGGCCAACTGGTAATGAAAAACTGTTTTTT.